This T cell receptor (beta chain) was profiled in a study of CD8+ T cells in alopecia areata. Study-level information: Treated patients took oral tofacitinib at 5 to 10 mg twice daily. Using the percentage of affected scalp area, treated patients' severity was scored.

Whole-study findings and limits: Expanded CD8+ clones among the top 100, and scalp clonality, were significantly decreased by tofacitinib. On tofacitinib, scalp and blood still held many of the expanded lesional clones.

As concerns this clone: Its antigen remains unidentified.

The treatment is: oral pan-JAK inhibitor, 5-10 mg twice daily. It was cDNA, reverse transcribed from extracted RNA, that served as the sequencing template. Produced via immunoSEQ multiplex PCR; TCRdb's table is partial and in-frame only. The sample carries around 290,000 clones, 55% to 75% recorded once. CDR3 length: 13 residues. CDR1 SQVTM and CDR2 ANQGSEA come from the germline V gene. After removal of 7 bases from V and 0 bases from J, the junction contained 5 bases not matched to a gene. The origin of this receptor is a human donor with alopecia areata. J is TRBJ2-7 and V is TRBV29-1, with TRBD1 matching 8 bases. The input for sequencing was CD4+ T cells sorted from blood, taken at week 24, from a patient treated with tofacitinib. The CDR3 DNA follows: TGCAGCGGCCGGGACAGGAGCTCCTACGAGCAGTACTTC. It is translated as CSGRDRSSYEQYF.